These 9 T cell receptor beta chains were sequenced from one sample in a study of blood T cells in healthy people across ages. A second PCR, run for about 6 to 11 cycles, used a sample-barcoded 5' primer plus a J-beta primer mix. Each CDR3 protein is one row after TCRdb ran MiXCR on the 5' RACE reads. The table lists about 800,000 distinct CDR3 sequences, 35% to 60% of them singletons. Sequenced: blood. Receptors originate from a man at least 80 years old in good health.

This clonotype was observed at least ten times. This chain uses TRBV5-1 with TRBJ2-5, with 9 bases matching TRBD1. This CDR3 spans 15 amino acids. Germline-derived CDR1 and CDR2 are SGHRS and YFSETQ. J lost 5 bases, V lost 4 bases, and 9 bases had no gene match. The CDR3 region is CASSQGQGRPETQYF. CDR3 bases: TGCGCCAGCAGCCAAGGACAGGGGAGGCCGGAGACCCAGTACTTC.

V and J are TRBV5-1 and TRBJ2-7; 9 bases line up with TRBD2. The V gene's germline CDR1 is SGHRS and CDR2 YFSETQ. CDR3 size: 15 residues. The J segment lost 2 bases and the V segment lost 2 bases, leaving 5 bases of the junction unmatched. The CDR3 protein is CASSLGTSRAYEQYF. As DNA, the CDR3 is TGCGCCAGCAGCTTAGGGACTAGCAGGGCCTACGAGCAGTACTTC.

This rearrangement joins TRBV5-3 to TRBJ2-3; no reliable D call. TRBV5-3 is known as an ORF, though its function is uncertain. Trimming left V 2 bases short and J 6 bases short, with 16 bases between. CDR3 length: 15 residues. CDR3 bases: TGTGCCAGAAGCTTAGCGCCGGGTTTCACTGATACGCAGTATTTT. This encodes CARSLAPGFTDTQYF.

The CDR3 spells CASSWTGRQETQYF. CDR3 sequence (DNA): TGTGCCAGCAGTTGGACTGGAAGACAAGAGACCCAGTACTTC. The gene calls are TRBV2 and TRBJ2-5; TRBD2 is a possible D gene (5 bases). CDR3 length: 14 residues. CDR1 and CDR2 from the germline V gene are SNHLY and FYNNEI. V gave up 5 bases and J gave up 2 bases, with 12 bases separating them.

Concerning this clonotype itself: A much larger clone is a single base away; this may be a read error. The rearrangement links TRBV20-1 to TRBJ2-7; 11 bases line up with TRBD2. From germline, CDR1 is DFQATT and CDR2 SNEGSKA (reference sequence). The CDR3 runs 15 residues. The J segment lost 7 bases and the V segment lost 3 bases, leaving 11 bases of the junction unmatched. The CDR3 DNA reads as TGCAGTGCTAGTGGCGGGACTAGCGGACACAATGAGCAGTACTTC. Protein product: CSASGGTSGHNEQYF.

This rearrangement joins TRBV6-5 to TRBJ2-7; the D gene could be TRBD1 or TRBD2 (5 bases each). CDR1 is MNHEY and CDR2 is SVGAGI in the germline V gene. V gave up 0 bases and J gave up 1 base, with 10 bases separating them. The CDR3 has 15 residues. The CDR3 loop is CASSYSGRTSYEQYF. The CDR3 nucleotides are TGTGCCAGCAGTTACTCGGGACGGACGTCCTACGAGCAGTACTTC.

The chain recombines TRBV20-1 with TRBJ2-1; no reliable D call. Germline values: CDR1 DFQATT, CDR2 SNEGSKA (reference sequence). The V end lost 6 bases, the J end lost 7 bases, and 10 bases lay between the germline ends. This CDR3 is built from 11 residues. Written as DNA, the CDR3 is TGCAGTGCCTCTAGTTGGAATGAGCAGTTCTTC. Translating gives CSASSWNEQFF.

This clonotype has a handful of counts. The chain carries TRBV15 and TRBJ2-2, with 11 nucleotides matching TRBD2. This CDR3 comprises 16 residues. V shed 2 bases and J 5 bases; nucleotides not matched to a gene: 4. In germline, CDR1 is LNHNV, CDR2 YYDKDF (reference sequence). CDR3 nucleotides: TGTGCCACCAGCAGACCCCGGACTAGCGGGACCGGGGAGCTGTTTTTT. Translation: CATSRPRTSGTGELFF.

Concerning this clonotype: A single base separates this from a much larger clone, so it may be a read error. The chain couples TRBV12-3 or TRBV12-4 to TRBJ2-4; D is unclear. The CDR3 totals 15 residues. With 6 bases removed from V and 15 bases from J, the gap between germline ends came to 27 bases. The CDR3 spells CASSSRQGRSYERYF. In nucleotides, the CDR3 is TGTGCCAGCAGCTCGAGACAAGGGCGATCCTACGAGCGGTACTTC.